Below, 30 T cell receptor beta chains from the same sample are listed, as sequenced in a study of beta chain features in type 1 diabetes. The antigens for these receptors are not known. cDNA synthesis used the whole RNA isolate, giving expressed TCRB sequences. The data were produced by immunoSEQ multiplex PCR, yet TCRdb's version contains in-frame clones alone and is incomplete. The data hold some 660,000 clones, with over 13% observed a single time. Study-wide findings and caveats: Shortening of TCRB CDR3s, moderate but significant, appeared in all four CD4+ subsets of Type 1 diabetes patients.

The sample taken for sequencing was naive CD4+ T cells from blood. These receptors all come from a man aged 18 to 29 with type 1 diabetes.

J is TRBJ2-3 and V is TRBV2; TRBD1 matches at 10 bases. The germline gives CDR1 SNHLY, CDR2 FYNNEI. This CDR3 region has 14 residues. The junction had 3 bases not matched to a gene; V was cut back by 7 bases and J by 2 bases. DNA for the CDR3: TGTGCCAGCACCAGACAGGGGGCCACAGATACGCAGTATTTT. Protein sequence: CASTRQGATDTQYF.

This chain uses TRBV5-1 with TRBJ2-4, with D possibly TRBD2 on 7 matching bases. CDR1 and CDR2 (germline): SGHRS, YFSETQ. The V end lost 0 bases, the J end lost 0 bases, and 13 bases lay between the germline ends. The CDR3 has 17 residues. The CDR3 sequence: CASSLARGPTAKNIQYF. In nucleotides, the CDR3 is TGCGCCAGCAGCTTGGCGCGGGGGCCCACAGCCAAAAACATTCAGTACTTC.

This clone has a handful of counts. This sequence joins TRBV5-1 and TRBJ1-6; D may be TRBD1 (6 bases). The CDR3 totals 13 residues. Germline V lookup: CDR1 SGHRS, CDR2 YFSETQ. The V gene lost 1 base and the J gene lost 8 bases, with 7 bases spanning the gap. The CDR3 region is CASSLPGDSPLHF. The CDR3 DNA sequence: TGCGCCAGCAGCTTGCCAGGGGATTCACCCCTCCACTTT.

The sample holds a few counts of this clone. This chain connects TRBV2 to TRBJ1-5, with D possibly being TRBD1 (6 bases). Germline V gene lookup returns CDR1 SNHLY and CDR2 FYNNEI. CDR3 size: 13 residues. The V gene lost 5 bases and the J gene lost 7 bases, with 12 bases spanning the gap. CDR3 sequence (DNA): TGTGCCAGCAGTCTGGACAGTAACCAGCCCCAGCATTTT. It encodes CASSLDSNQPQHF.

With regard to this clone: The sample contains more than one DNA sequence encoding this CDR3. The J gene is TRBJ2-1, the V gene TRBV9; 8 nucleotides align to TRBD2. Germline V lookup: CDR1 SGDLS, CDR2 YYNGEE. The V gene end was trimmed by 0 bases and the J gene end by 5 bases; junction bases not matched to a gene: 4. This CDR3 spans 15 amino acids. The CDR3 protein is CASSVVGRGDNEQFF. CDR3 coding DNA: TGTGCCAGCAGCGTAGTAGGGCGGGGGGACAATGAGCAGTTCTTC.

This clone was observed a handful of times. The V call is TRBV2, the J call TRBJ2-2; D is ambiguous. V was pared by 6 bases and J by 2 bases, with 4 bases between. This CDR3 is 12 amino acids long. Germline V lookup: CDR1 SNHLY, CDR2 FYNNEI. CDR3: CASSSNTGELFF. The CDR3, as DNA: TGTGCCAGCAGCTCTAACACCGGGGAGCTGTTTTTT. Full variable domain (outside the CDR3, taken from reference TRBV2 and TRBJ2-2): EPEVTQTPSHQVTQMGQEVILRCVPISNHLYFYWYRQILGQKVEFLVSFYNNEISEKSEIFDDQFSVERPDGSNFTLKIRSTKLEDSAMYFCASSSNTGELFFGEGSRLTVL.

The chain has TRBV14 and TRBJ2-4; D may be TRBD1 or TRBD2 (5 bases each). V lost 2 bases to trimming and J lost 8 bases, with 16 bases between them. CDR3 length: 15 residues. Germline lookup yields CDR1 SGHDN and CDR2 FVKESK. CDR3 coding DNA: TGTGCCAGCAGCCAATATCCCGGGACCATGGACATTCAGTACTTC. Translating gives CASSQYPGTMDIQYF.

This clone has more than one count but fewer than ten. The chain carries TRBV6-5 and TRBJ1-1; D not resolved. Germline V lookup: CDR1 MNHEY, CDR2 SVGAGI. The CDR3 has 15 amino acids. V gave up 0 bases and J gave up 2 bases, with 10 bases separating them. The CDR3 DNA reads TGTGCCAGCAGTTACTCGATCGACGTCAACACTGAAGCTTTCTTT. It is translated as CASSYSIDVNTEAFF.

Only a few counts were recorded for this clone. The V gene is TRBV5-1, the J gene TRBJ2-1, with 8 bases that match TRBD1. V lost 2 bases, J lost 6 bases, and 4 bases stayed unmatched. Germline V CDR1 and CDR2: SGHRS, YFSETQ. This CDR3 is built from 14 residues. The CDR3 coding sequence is TGCGCCAGCAGCTTCCGGACAGGGAGCAATGAGCAGTTCTTC. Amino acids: CASSFRTGSNEQFF.

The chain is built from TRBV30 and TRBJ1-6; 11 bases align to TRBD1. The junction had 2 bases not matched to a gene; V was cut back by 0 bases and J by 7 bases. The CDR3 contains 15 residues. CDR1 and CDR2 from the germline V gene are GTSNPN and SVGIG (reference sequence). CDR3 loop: CAWSVGQGANSPLHF. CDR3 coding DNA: TGTGCCTGGAGTGTAGGACAGGGGGCGAATTCACCCCTCCACTTT.

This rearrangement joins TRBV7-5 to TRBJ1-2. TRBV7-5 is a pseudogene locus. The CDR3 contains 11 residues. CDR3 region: CARTMGGGYTF. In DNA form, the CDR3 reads TGTGCCAGAACCATGGGTGGGGGCTACACCTTC.

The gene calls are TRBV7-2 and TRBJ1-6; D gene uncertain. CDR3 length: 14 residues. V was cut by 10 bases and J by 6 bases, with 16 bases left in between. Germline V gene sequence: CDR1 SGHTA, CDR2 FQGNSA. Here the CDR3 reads CATVLAVGNSPLHF. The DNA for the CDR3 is TGTGCCACCGTCCTAGCGGTTGGTAATTCACCCCTCCACTTT.

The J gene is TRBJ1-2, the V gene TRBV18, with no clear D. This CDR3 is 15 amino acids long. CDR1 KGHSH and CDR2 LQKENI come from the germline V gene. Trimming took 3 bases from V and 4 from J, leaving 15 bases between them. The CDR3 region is CASSPNKTPTYGYTF. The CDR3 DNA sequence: TGTGCCAGCTCACCTAATAAGACCCCTACCTATGGCTACACCTTC. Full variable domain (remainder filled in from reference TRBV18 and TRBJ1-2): NAGVMQNPRHLVRRRGQEARLRCSPMKGHSHVYWYRQLPEEGLKFMVYLQKENIIDESGMPKERFSAEFPKEGPSILRIQQVVRGDSAAYFCASSPNKTPTYGYTFGSGTRLTVV.

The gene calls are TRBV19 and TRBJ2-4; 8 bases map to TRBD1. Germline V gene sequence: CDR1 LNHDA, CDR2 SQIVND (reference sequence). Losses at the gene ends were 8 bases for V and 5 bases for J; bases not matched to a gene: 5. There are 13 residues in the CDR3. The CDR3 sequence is CASADRVENIQYF. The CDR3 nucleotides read TGTGCCAGTGCGGACAGGGTGGAAAACATTCAGTACTTC.

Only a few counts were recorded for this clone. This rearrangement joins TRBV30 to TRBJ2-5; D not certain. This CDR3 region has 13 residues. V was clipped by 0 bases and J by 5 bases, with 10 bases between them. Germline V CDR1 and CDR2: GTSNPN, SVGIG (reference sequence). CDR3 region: CAWSVGATETQYF. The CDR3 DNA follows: TGTGCCTGGAGTGTGGGTGCCACCGAGACCCAGTACTTC.

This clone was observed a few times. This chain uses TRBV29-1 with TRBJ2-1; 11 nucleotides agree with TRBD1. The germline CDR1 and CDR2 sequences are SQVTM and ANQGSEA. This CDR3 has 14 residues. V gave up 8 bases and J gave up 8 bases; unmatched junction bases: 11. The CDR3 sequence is CSSDGQGAAHEQFF. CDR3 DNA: TGCAGCTCGGACGGACAGGGGGCCGCGCATGAGCAGTTCTTC.

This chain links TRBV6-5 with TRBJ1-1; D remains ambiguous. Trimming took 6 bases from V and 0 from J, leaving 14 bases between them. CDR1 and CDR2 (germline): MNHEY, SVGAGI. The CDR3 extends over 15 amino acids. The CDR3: CASSSPSGVNTEAFF. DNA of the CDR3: TGTGCCAGCAGCTCCCCTTCCGGGGTGAACACTGAAGCTTTCTTT.

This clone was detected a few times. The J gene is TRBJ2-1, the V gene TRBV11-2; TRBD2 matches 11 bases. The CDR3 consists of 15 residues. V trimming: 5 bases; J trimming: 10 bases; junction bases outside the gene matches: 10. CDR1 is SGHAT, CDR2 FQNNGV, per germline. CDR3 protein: CASSESGTSGYEQFF. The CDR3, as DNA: TGTGCCAGCAGCGAATCCGGGACTAGCGGATACGAGCAGTTCTTC.

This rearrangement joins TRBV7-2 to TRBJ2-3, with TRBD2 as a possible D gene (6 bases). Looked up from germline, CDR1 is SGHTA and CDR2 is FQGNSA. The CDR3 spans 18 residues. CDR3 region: CDPFPTRPPSVLSDTQYF. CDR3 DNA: TGTGACCCATTCCCGACTCGCCCTCCTAGCGTTTTGTCAGATACGCAGTATTTT.

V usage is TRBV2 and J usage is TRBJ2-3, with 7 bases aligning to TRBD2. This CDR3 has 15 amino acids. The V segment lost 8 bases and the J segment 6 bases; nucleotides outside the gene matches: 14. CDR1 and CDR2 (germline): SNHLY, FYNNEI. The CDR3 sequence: CASSSRLAGPDTQYF. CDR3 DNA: TGTGCCAGCTCCTCCCGACTAGCAGGTCCGGATACGCAGTATTTT.

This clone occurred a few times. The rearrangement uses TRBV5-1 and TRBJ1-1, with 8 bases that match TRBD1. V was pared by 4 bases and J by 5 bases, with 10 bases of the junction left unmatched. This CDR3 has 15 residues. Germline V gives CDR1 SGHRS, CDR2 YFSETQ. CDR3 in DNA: TGCGCCAGCAGCCCAGAACAGGGGGTGTGGACTGAAGCTTTCTTT. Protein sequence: CASSPEQGVWTEAFF.

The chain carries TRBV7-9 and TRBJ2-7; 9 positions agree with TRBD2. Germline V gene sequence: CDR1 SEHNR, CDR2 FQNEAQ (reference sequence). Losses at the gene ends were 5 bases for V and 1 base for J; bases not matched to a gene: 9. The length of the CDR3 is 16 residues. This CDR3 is CASSQVAGEASYEQYF. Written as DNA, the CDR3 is TGTGCCAGCAGCCAGGTAGCGGGAGAAGCATCCTACGAGCAGTACTTC.

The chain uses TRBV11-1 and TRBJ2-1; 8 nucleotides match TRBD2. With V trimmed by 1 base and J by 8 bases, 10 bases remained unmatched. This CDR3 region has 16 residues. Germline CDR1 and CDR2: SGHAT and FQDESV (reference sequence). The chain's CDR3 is CASSLGFPAGVDEQFF. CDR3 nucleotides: TGTGCCAGCAGCTTAGGGTTCCCAGCGGGGGTCGATGAGCAGTTCTTC.

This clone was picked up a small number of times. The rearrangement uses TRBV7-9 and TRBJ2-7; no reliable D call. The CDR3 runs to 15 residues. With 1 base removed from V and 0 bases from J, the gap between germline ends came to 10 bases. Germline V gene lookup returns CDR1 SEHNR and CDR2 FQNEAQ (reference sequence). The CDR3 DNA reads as TGTGCCAGCAGCTTAGTAGAAACGCTCTCCTACGAGCAGTACTTC. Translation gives CASSLVETLSYEQYF.

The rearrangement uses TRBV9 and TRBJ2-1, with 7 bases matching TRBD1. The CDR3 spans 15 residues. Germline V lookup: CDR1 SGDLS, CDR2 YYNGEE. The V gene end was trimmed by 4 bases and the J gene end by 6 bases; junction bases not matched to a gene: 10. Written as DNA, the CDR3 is TGTGCCAGCAGCTTACGACAGGGTCTGGGCAATGAGCAGTTCTTC. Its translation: CASSLRQGLGNEQFF. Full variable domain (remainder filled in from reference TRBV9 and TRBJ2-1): DSGVTQTPKHLITATGQRVTLRCSPRSGDLSVYWYQQSLDQGLQFLIQYYNGEERAKGNILERFSAQQFPDLHSELNLSSLELGDSALYFCASSLRQGLGNEQFFGPGTRLTVL.

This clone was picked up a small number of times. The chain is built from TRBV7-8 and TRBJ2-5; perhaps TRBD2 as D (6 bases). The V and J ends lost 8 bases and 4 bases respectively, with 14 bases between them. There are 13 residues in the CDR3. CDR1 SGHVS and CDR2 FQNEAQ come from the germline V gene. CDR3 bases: TGTGCCAGCGAGGAGGGCCCGGCAGAGACCCAGTACTTC. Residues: CASEEGPAETQYF.

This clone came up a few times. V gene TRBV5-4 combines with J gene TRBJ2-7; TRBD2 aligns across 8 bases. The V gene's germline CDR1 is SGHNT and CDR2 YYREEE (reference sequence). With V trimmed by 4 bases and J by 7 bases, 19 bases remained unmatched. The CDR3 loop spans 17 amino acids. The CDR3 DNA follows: TGTGCCAGCAGCCCGCAATCTAGCGGGCGAGTACTCGGGGAGCAGTACTTC. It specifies CASSPQSSGRVLGEQYF.

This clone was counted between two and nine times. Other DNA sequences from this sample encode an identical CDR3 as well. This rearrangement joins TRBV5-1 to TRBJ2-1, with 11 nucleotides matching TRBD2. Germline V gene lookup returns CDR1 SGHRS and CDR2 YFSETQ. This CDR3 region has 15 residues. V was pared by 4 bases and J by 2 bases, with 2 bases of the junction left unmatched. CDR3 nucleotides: TGCGCCAGCAGCCTGGGACTAGCGGCCTACAATGAGCAGTTCTTC. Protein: CASSLGLAAYNEQFF.

The chain's CDR3 is CASSISNTQETQYF. The CDR3 coding sequence is TGTGCCAGTAGTATTTCCAACACTCAAGAGACCCAGTACTTC. The genes are TRBV19 and TRBJ2-5; no definite D call. CDR3 length: 14 amino acids. V lost 3 bases and J lost 2, with 10 bases in between. CDR1 and CDR2 (germline): LNHDA, SQIVND (reference sequence).

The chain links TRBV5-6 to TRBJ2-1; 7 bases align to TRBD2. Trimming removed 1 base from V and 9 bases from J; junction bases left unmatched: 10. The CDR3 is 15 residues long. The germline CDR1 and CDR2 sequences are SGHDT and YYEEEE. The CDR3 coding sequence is TGTGCCAGCAGCTTGCGAAGCGGGATGTCGTCTGAGCAGTTCTTC. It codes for CASSLRSGMSSEQFF.